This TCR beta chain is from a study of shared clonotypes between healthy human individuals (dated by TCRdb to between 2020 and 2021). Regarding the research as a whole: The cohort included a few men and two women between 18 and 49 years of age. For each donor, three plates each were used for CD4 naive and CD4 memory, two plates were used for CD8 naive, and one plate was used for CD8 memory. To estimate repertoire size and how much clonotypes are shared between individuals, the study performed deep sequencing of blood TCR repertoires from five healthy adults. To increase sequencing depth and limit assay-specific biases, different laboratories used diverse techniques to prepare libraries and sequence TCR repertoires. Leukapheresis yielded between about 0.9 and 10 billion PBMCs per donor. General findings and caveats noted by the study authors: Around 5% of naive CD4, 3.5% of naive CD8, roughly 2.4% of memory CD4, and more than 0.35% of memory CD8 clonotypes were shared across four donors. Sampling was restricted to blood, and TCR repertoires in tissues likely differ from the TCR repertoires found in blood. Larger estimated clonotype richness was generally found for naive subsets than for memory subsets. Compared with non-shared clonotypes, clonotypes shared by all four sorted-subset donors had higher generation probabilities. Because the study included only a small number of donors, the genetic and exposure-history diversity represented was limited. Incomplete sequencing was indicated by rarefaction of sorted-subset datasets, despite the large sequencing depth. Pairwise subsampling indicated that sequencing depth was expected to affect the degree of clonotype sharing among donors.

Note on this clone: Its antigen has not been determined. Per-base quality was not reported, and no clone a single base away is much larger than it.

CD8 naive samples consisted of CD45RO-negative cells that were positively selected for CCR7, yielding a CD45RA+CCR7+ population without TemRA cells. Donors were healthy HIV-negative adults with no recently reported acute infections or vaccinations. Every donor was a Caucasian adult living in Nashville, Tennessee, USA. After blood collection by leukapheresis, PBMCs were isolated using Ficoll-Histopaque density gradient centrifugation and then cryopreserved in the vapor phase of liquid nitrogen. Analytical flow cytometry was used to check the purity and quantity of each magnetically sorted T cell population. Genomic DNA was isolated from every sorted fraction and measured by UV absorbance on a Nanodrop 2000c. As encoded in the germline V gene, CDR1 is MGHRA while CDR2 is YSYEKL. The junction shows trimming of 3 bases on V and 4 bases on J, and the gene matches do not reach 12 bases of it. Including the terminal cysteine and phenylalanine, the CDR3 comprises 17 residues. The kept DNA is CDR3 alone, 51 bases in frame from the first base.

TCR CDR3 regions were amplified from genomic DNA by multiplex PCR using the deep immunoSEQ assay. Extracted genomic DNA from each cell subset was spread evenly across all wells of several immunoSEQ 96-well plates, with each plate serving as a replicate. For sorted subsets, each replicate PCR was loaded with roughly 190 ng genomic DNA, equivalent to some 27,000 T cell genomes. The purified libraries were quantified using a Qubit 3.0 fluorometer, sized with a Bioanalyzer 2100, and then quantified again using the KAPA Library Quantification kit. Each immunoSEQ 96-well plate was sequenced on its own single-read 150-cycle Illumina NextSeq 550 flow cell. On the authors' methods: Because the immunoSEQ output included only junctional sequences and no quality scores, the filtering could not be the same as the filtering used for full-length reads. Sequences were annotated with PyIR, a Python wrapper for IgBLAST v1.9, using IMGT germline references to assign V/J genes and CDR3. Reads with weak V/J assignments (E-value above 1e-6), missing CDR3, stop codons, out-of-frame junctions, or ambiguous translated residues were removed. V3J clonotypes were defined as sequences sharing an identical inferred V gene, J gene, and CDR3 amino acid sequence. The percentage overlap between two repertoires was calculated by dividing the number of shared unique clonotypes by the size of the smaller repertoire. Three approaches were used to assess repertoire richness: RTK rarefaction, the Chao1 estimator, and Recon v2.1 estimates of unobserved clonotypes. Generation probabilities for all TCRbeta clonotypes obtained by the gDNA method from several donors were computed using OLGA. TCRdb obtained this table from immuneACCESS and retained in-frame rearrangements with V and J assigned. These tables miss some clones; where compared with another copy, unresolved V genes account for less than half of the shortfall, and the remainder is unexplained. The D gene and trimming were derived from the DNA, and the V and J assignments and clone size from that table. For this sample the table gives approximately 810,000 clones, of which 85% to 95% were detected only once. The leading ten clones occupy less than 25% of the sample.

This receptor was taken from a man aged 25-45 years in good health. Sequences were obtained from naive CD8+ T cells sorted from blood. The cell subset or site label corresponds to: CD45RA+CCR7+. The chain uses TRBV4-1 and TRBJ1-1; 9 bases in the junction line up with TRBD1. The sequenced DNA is TGCGCCAGCAGCCACGGGGGGACAGGGACGAGGGGCACTGAAGCTTTCTTT. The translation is CASSHGGTGTRGTEAFF.